This T cell receptor beta chain appears in the sequencing data of a study of technical replicates of blood from a few donors. The CDR3 runs 14 residues. Germline CDR1 and CDR2: SGHAT and FQNNGV. The V end was cut by 5 bases, the J end by 0 bases, with 8 bases between. Some clones are missing from TCRdb's copy, which holds only in-frame ones; the method was immunoSEQ multiplex PCR. Here the sample spans roughly 82,000 clones, over 80% being singletons. Material: T cells isolated from PBMCs. The chain carries TRBV11-2 and TRBJ2-1, with a tentative D call TRBD2 (5 bases). This TCR was recovered from a human donor in good health. The CDR3, as DNA: TGTGCCAGCAGCGAACTAGTCTCCTACAATGAGCAGTTCTTC. Protein sequence: CASSELVSYNEQFF.